This T cell receptor (beta chain) was sequenced in a study of cytomegalovirus exposure and HLA in healthy donors. Study details: As an earlier analysis found, around 190 million T cells yielded fewer than 130 million unique TCR beta sequences. Tens of millions of unique TCRs from HLA-typed donors were held in an early release of data. General study results and limits: In vitro work confirmed that a few CMV-associated chains recognize CMV antigens.

The PCR made use of 60 Vbeta and 13 Jbeta primers. Profiling relied on immunoSEQ multiplex PCR, and the TCRdb table lists in-frame clones only, not all of them. In the table there are tens of thousands of clones, over 60% of which are singletons. Worth noting for this clone: Its antigen is as yet unknown.

This CDR3 is 14 amino acids long. The V and J ends lost 6 bases and 7 bases respectively, with 16 bases between them. The germline V gene encodes CDR1 SNHLY and CDR2 FYNNEI. The rearrangement uses TRBV2 and TRBJ2-1; weak D call: TRBD2 (6 bases). The source of this sequence is a man aged 50 to 59 in good health and CMV-seropositive. The sequenced material came from PBMCs. CDR3 sequence: CASRRDYTGNEQFF. CDR3 nucleotides: TGTGCCAGCAGGCGGGATTACACGGGGAATGAGCAGTTCTTC.